This T cell receptor beta chain came from a study of T cell responses to AZD1222 COVID-19 vaccine. Background on the study: Second doses were pooled across both intervals (about 4 or about 12 weeks).

To note about this clone: Its antigen is unknown.

TCRdb keeps only in-frame clones here, not all; method: immunoSEQ multiplex PCR. The sample shows roughly 100,000 clones, approximately 91% of them seen only once. Findings and limits, study-wide: Receipt of two AZD1222 doses was followed by a rise in Spike-specific TCR breadth and depth.

Trimming pared 4 bases from V and 5 bases from J, leaving 11 bases between. In germline, CDR1 is LNHDA, CDR2 SQIVND (reference sequence). The CDR3 consists of 13 residues. V usage is TRBV19 and J usage is TRBJ2-5; maybe TRBD2 (6 bases). Sample: peripheral blood, taken on day 0 of AZD1222 vaccination. The sequence came from an adult in good health. The CDR3 region is CASSKGLWETQYF. The CDR3 DNA reads as TGTGCCAGTAGTAAGGGACTGTGGGAGACCCAGTACTTC.